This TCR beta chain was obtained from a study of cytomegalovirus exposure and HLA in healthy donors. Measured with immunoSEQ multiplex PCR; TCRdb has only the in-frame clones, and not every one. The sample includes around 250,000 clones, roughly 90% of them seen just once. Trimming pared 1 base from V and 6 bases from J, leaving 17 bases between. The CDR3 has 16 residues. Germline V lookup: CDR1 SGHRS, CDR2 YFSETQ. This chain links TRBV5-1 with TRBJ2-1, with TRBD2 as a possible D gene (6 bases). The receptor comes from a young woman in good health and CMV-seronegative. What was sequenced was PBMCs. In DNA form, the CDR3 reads TGCGCCAGCAGCTTGTTCGCGGGGTTGAGGGCCAATGAGCAGTTCTTC. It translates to CASSLFAGLRANEQFF.